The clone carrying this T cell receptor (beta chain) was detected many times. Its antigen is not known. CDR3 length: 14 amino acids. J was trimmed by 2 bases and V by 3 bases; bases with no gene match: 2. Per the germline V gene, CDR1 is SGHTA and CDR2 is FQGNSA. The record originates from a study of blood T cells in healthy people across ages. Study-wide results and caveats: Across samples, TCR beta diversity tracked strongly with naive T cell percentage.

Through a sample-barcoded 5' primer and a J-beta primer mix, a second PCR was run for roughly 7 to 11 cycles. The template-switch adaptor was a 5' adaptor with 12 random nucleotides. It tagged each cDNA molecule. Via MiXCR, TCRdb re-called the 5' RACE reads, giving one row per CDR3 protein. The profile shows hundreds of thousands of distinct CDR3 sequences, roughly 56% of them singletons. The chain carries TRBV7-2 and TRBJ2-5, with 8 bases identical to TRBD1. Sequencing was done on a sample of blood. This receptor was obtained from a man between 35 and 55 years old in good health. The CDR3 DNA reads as TGTGCCAGCAGCTTTGACAGGGGACAAGAGACCCAGTACTTC. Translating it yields CASSFDRGQETQYF.